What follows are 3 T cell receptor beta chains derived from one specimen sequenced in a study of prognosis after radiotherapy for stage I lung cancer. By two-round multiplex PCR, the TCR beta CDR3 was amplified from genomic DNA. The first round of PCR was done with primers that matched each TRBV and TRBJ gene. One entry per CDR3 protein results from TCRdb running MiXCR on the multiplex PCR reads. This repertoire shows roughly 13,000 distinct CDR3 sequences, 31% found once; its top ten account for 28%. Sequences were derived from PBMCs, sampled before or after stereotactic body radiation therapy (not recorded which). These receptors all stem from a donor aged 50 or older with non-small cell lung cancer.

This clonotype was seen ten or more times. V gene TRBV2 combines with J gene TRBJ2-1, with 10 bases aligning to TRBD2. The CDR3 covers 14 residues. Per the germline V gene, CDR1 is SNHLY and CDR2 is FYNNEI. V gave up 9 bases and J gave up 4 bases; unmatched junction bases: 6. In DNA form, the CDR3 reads TGTGCCAGTTACGGACTAGCGGAATACAATGAGCAGTTCTTC. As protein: CASYGLAEYNEQFF.

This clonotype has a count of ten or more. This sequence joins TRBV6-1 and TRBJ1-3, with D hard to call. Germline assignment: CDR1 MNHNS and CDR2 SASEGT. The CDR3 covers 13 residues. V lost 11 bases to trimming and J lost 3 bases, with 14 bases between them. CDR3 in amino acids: CALTRFNGNTIYF. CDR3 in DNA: TGTGCCCTGACCCGGTTCAATGGAAACACCATATATTTT.

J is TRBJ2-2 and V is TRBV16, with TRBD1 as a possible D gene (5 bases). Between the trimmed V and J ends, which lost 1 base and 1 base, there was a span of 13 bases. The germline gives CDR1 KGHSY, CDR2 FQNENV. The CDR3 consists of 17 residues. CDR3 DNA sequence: TGTGCCAGCAGCCAATGGGGATCGACAGTGAACACCGGGGAGCTGTTTTTT. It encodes CASSQWGSTVNTGELFF.